Following are 30 T cell receptor beta chains from one sample sequenced in a study of T cells after yellow fever vaccination. One entry per CDR3 protein results from TCRdb running MiXCR on the 5' RACE reads. Seen here are 610,000 or so distinct CDR3 sequences, 9% to 15% observed once, and the top ten hold 15%. Sample: PBMCs, taken on the day of the yellow fever booster vaccination. Receptors were obtained from a man aged 25-40 years who received the YFV17D yellow fever vaccine.

This rearrangement joins TRBV6-5 to TRBJ2-2, with unresolved D. Per germline, CDR1 MNHEY and CDR2 SVGAGI. The ends were cut back, 1 base at V and 1 base at J, with 7 bases in the middle. CDR3 length: 15 residues. CDR3 DNA: TGTGCCAGCAGTTACTTACACCGGAACACCGGGGAGCTGTTTTTT. Its translation: CASSYLHRNTGELFF.

This clonotype was observed a few times. The rearrangement links TRBV25-1 to TRBJ2-2; TRBD2 might be the D (6 bases). Germline V lookup: CDR1 MGHDK, CDR2 SYGVNS. This CDR3 is built from 16 residues. Trimming left V 1 base short and J 0 bases short, with 9 bases between. CDR3 amino acids: CASSESLAPNTGELFF. CDR3 nucleotide sequence: TGTGCCAGCAGTGAATCTCTAGCGCCGAACACCGGGGAGCTGTTTTTT.

V usage is TRBV7-8 and J usage is TRBJ2-7, with D possibly being TRBD1 or TRBD2 (5 bases each). The germline V gene has CDR1 SGHVS and CDR2 FQNEAQ. Trimming stripped 1 base from V and 6 bases from J, with 16 bases between. The CDR3 totals 15 residues. The CDR3 region is CASSLVRVGVIEQYF. The CDR3 nucleotides are TGTGCCAGCAGCTTAGTACGCGTGGGGGTGATCGAGCAGTACTTC. The whole variable domain, filled in from reference TRBV7-8 and TRBJ2-7, reads GAGVSQSPRYKVAKRGQDVALRCDPISGHVSLFWYQQALGQGPEFLTYFQNEAQLDKSGLPSDRFFAERPEGSVSTLKIQRTQQEDSAVYLCASSLVRVGVIEQYFGPGTRLTVT.

This clonotype was seen repeatedly, ten times or more. This chain links TRBV5-1 with TRBJ2-7; 8 bases fit TRBD1. With 2 bases clipped from V and 2 bases from J, the junction kept 18 bases outside the gene matches. Germline lookup yields CDR1 SGHRS and CDR2 YFSETQ. The CDR3 totals 19 residues. The CDR3 region has the DNA TGCGCCAGCAGCTTCAAAAACCAGGGGGCACCTAGCCGAACCTACGAGCAGTACTTC. Its translation: CASSFKNQGAPSRTYEQYF. Full variable domain (remainder filled in from reference TRBV5-1 and TRBJ2-7): KAGVTQTPRYLIKTRGQQVTLSCSPISGHRSVSWYQQTPGQGLQFLFEYFSETQRNKGNFPGRFSGRQFSNSRSEMNVSTLELGDSALYLCASSFKNQGAPSRTYEQYFGPGTRLTVT.

This clonotype came up a few times. This chain's CDR3 is CASSSQGPTNTEAFF. Written as DNA, the CDR3 is TGTGCCAGCAGCTCGCAGGGACCGACAAACACTGAAGCTTTCTTT. This chain uses TRBV7-2 with TRBJ1-1; D is perhaps TRBD1 (5 bases). The V end lost 4 bases, the J end lost 2 bases, and 14 bases lay between the germline ends. CDR3 length: 15 amino acids. CDR1 and CDR2 (germline): SGHTA, FQGNSA.

The sample holds a few counts of this clonotype. A junction boundary mismatches the germline segment, possibly from a read error. The gene calls are TRBV7-7 and TRBJ2-1, with 9 bases aligning to TRBD2. This CDR3 has 16 amino acids. Germline values: CDR1 SSHAT, CDR2 FNYEAQ (reference sequence). The CDR3 DNA follows: TGTGCTAGCAGCGCCGAAGCGGGAGGTAGATACAATGAGCAGTTCTTC. This encodes CASSAEAGGRYNEQFF.

The chain links TRBV6-5 to TRBJ2-5; 7 bases line up with TRBD2. Per germline, CDR1 MNHEY and CDR2 SVGAGI. The V segment lost 0 bases and the J segment 1 base; nucleotides outside the gene matches: 8. The CDR3 loop spans 17 amino acids. CDR3 loop: CASSYSGGSSGQETQYF. CDR3 nucleotides: TGTGCCAGCAGTTACTCGGGCGGGTCTAGCGGCCAAGAGACCCAGTACTTC.

Comments on this clonotype: The junction and the germline gene differ at one end; a read error may be behind it. This rearrangement joins TRBV30 to TRBJ1-4, with 7 positions matching TRBD1. The CDR3 is 16 residues long. Germline V gene lookup returns CDR1 GTSNPN and CDR2 SVGIG (reference sequence). CDR3 loop: CAWSGLWDRGNDKLFF. CDR3 in DNA: TGTGCCTGGAGCGGTCTCTGGGACAGAGGGAATGACAAACTGTTTTTT.

This clonotype was picked up a small number of times. V and J are TRBV5-4 and TRBJ2-5; possibly TRBD1 or TRBD2 for D (5 bases each). V was clipped by 2 bases and J by 5 bases, with 16 bases between them. The CDR3 spans 15 residues. The germline V gene encodes CDR1 SGHNT and CDR2 YYREEE (reference sequence). This chain's CDR3 is CASSLRDPISETQYF. CDR3 in DNA: TGTGCCAGCAGCTTACGGGACCCGATCTCGGAGACCCAGTACTTC.

This clonotype was seen a handful of times. V is TRBV7-2 and J is TRBJ1-2, with D perhaps matching TRBD1 (6 bases). This CDR3 has 15 residues. Trimming removed 2 bases at V and 2 bases at J, with 12 bases between. Germline CDR1 and CDR2: SGHTA and FQGNSA. The CDR3 DNA follows: TGTGCCAGCAGCTTAATAGCCGGGACAAACTATGGCTACACCTTC. It yields the protein CASSLIAGTNYGYTF.

There are many counts of this clonotype. The rearrangement joins TRBV7-9 to TRBJ2-2; D might be TRBD2 (5 bases). From germline, CDR1 is SEHNR and CDR2 FQNEAQ (reference sequence). V dropped 4 bases and J dropped 0 bases, with 9 bases sitting between them. The CDR3 runs to 15 residues. The CDR3 loop reads CASSSPGTNTGELFF. The DNA of the CDR3 is TGTGCCAGCAGCTCGCCCGGGACGAACACCGGGGAGCTGTTTTTT.

This rearrangement joins TRBV20-1 to TRBJ1-6; 8 bases map to TRBD1. In germline, CDR1 is DFQATT, CDR2 SNEGSKA (reference sequence). The length of the CDR3 is 14 residues. The J segment lost 7 bases and the V segment lost 3 bases, leaving 5 bases of the junction unmatched. The CDR3 nucleotides are TGCAGTGCTAGTATAACAGGGGGGAATTCACCCCTCCACTTT. Protein product: CSASITGGNSPLHF.

J is TRBJ2-7 and V is TRBV10-3; 9 bases are shared with TRBD2. This CDR3 contains 13 residues. After removal of 2 bases from V and 6 bases from J, the junction contained 2 bases not matched to a gene. Germline V CDR1 and CDR2: ENHRY, SYGVKD. The CDR3 nucleotides read TGTGCCATCAGTGAGGGTAGCGGGAGCGAGCAGTACTTC. Residues: CAISEGSGSEQYF.

In this sample, this clonotype turned up a few times. Here the CDR3 reads CASSAGTDDYEQYF. The CDR3, as DNA: TGTGCCAGCAGCGCCGGGACAGACGACTACGAGCAGTACTTC. J is TRBJ2-7 and V is TRBV9; 7 bases match TRBD1. The length of the CDR3 is 14 residues. Looked up from germline, CDR1 is SGDLS and CDR2 is YYNGEE. J lost 3 bases, V lost 3 bases, and 6 bases had no gene match.

This clonotype was picked up a small number of times. CDR3 coding DNA: TGCAGCGTTGCGAGCGGGGGGGGTTCTACAGATACGCAGTATTTT. Protein: CSVASGGGSTDTQYF. The J gene is TRBJ2-3, the V gene TRBV29-1, with 10 bases identical to TRBD2. CDR3 length: 15 residues. After removal of 4 bases from V and 3 bases from J, the junction contained 7 bases not matched to a gene. CDR1 SQVTM and CDR2 ANQGSEA come from the germline V gene.

The V call is TRBV30, the J call TRBJ2-7; 7 bases agree with TRBD2. The V gene end was trimmed by 0 bases and the J gene end by 2 bases; junction bases not matched to a gene: 4. The length of the CDR3 is 14 residues. Germline V CDR1 and CDR2: GTSNPN, SVGIG (reference sequence). CDR3 in DNA: TGTGCCTGGAGTGTGAGCGGGAACCCCTACGAGCAGTACTTC. Translation gives CAWSVSGNPYEQYF.

This chain uses TRBV5-5 with TRBJ2-1; 10 bases match TRBD1. Germline V gene sequence: CDR1 SGHKS, CDR2 YYEKEE (reference sequence). The CDR3 is 16 amino acids. Unmatched junction bases numbered 6, after V lost 4 bases and J lost 2 bases. CDR3 sequence reads: CASSGAGTGAYNEQFF. The CDR3 DNA reads TGTGCCAGCAGCGGAGCCGGGACAGGGGCCTACAATGAGCAGTTCTTC. The full variable domain, rest sourced from reference TRBV5-5 and TRBJ2-1, is DAGVTQSPTHLIKTRGQQVTLRCSPISGHKSVSWYQQVLGQGPQFIFQYYEKEERGRGNFPDRFSARQFPNYSSELNVNALLLGDSALYLCASSGAGTGAYNEQFFGPGTRLTVL.

This clonotype was seen more than once but under ten times. CDR3 sequence: CASSQESLRGNEQFF. The CDR3 DNA sequence: TGTGCCAGCAGCCAAGAGAGTTTAAGGGGCAATGAGCAGTTCTTC. The V and J genes are TRBV3-1 and TRBJ2-1, with a possible D match to TRBD1 (5 bases). CDR3 length equals 15 residues. Germline CDR1 is LGHDT and CDR2 is YNNKEL (reference sequence). The germline V and J ends were trimmed by 0 bases and 6 bases, with 12 bases remaining between them.

This clonotype was seen a few times. J is TRBJ1-2 and V is TRBV5-1; 7 bases are shared with TRBD1. The CDR3 is made up of 13 amino acids. Germline CDR1 reads SGHRS; CDR2 reads YFSETQ. V trimming: 4 bases; J trimming: 5 bases; junction bases outside the gene matches: 5. The CDR3 DNA follows: TGCGCCAGCAGCGAAGGACAGGTTTATGGCTACACCTTC. This translates into CASSEGQVYGYTF.

This clonotype was picked up a small number of times. The V gene is TRBV12-3 or TRBV12-4, the J gene TRBJ2-2; no firm D call. With 6 bases removed from V and 5 bases from J, the gap between germline ends came to 10 bases. The CDR3 has 13 amino acids. The CDR3 DNA is TGTGCCAGCAGCATCAGAGGAACCGGGGAGCTGTTTTTT. Translation: CASSIRGTGELFF.

Here the CDR3 DNA reads TGCAGTGCTAGGTTAATACAGAAAGAGACCCAGTACTTC. This sequence encodes CSARLIQKETQYF. The genes are TRBV20-1 and TRBJ2-5; D unresolved. The CDR3 covers 13 residues. Between the trimmed V and J ends, which lost 3 bases and 3 bases, there was a span of 11 bases. Looked up from germline, CDR1 is DFQATT and CDR2 is SNEGSKA (reference sequence).

V usage is TRBV5-6 and J usage is TRBJ2-3; D uncertain. Trimming stripped 5 bases from V and 8 bases from J, with 9 bases between. Looked up from germline, CDR1 is SGHDT and CDR2 is YYEEEE. The CDR3 contains 11 residues. The CDR3 bases are TGTGCCAGCAGTTACGGTACTACGCAGTATTTT. Protein sequence: CASSYGTTQYF.

This clonotype has at least ten counts. This sequence joins TRBV20-1 and TRBJ2-5; D is possibly TRBD1 (5 bases). Trimming removed 3 bases from V and 2 bases from J, with 7 bases in between. The CDR3 covers 12 residues. Germline loops: CDR1 DFQATT, CDR2 SNEGSKA (reference sequence). CDR3 sequence reads: CSASGHQETQYF. The CDR3 nucleotides read TGCAGTGCTAGTGGACATCAAGAGACCCAGTACTTC.

The V gene is TRBV3-1, the J gene TRBJ2-5, with D perhaps TRBD1 (6 bases). Trimming shortened V by 4 bases and J by 5 bases, and 14 bases separated the two germline ends. The germline CDR1 and CDR2 sequences are LGHDT and YNNKEL (reference sequence). This CDR3 has 14 residues. As DNA, the CDR3 is TGTGCCAGCAGCCGTACCGGACAGTATGAGACCCAGTACTTC. Protein sequence: CASSRTGQYETQYF.

The chain carries TRBV28 and TRBJ2-5; TRBD2 agrees at 10 bases. In germline, CDR1 is MDHEN, CDR2 SYDVKM. The CDR3 runs 15 residues. V was pared by 5 bases and J by 4 bases, with 7 bases of the junction left unmatched. CDR3 residues: CASSGLAGARETQYF. In DNA, the CDR3 is TGTGCCAGCAGTGGGCTAGCGGGAGCAAGAGAGACCCAGTACTTC.

This clonotype was observed once. The chain's CDR3 is CASSQENTEAFF. For the CDR3, the DNA is TGTGCCAGCTCTCAGGAGAACACTGAAGCTTTCTTT. The chain carries TRBV10-3 and TRBJ1-1; no reliable D call. Looked up from germline, CDR1 is ENHRY and CDR2 is SYGVKD. This CDR3 has 12 residues. Trimming cost V 10 bases and J 1 base, with 10 bases left between them.

In this sample, this clonotype turned up many times. The gene calls are TRBV5-1 and TRBJ1-1, with unresolved D. The germline V gene has CDR1 SGHRS and CDR2 YFSETQ. The CDR3 loop spans 13 amino acids. V lost 7 bases to trimming and J lost 1 base, with 11 bases between them. Here the CDR3 reads CASFLQENTEAFF. In nucleotides, the CDR3 is TGCGCCAGCTTCCTTCAGGAGAACACTGAAGCTTTCTTT.

This clonotype was observed at least ten times. The V and J genes are TRBV18 and TRBJ2-1; no clear D. V lost 1 base, J lost 1 base, and 5 bases lay in between. There are 14 residues in the CDR3. The V gene's germline CDR1 is KGHSH and CDR2 LQKENI. The chain's CDR3 is CASSPQGSYNEQFF. The CDR3 region has the DNA TGTGCCAGCTCACCACAGGGATCCTACAATGAGCAGTTCTTC.

This clonotype was detected a few times. The chain joins TRBV7-2 to TRBJ2-1; unclear D gene. The V end lost 0 bases, the J end lost 4 bases, and 7 bases lay between the germline ends. CDR1 is SGHTA and CDR2 is FQGNSA in the germline V gene. CDR3 size: 14 residues. CDR3 in DNA: TGTGCCAGCAGCTTAGCAAATCGGTACAATGAGCAGTTCTTC. This sequence encodes CASSLANRYNEQFF.

This clonotype appeared a single time. This chain joins TRBV7-2 and TRBJ2-5; 14 nucleotides line up with TRBD2. The germline gives CDR1 SGHTA, CDR2 FQGNSA. Trimming at V came to 4 bases and at J to 5 bases, leaving 3 bases not matched to a gene. This CDR3 spans 15 amino acids. CDR3 bases: TGTGCCAGCAGCTACAGACTAGCGGGAGGGGAGACCCAGTACTTC. The encoded protein is CASSYRLAGGETQYF.